This T cell receptor (beta chain) derives from a study of blood T cell repertoires in COVID-19. V gave up 4 bases and J gave up 4 bases, with 7 bases separating them. Germline values: CDR1 MNHEY, CDR2 SVGEGT. The CDR3 runs 12 residues. The authors' processing: For nucleated cells, counts were estimated from reference gene primer amplification. Assay used: immunoSEQ multiplex PCR; TCRdb lists only in-frame clones, some missing. The V and J calls and clone size come from that table; D and trimming were worked out from the DNA. In the table there are around 310,000 clones, approximately 90% of which are singletons.

The receptor was derived from a woman aged 45-65 years with active or convalescent COVID-19. The chain couples TRBV6-2 or TRBV6-3 to TRBJ1-2; no clear D gene. Sequencing input: peripheral blood. CDR3 protein: CASSSAAYGYTF. DNA for the CDR3: TGTGCCAGCAGTTCCGCGGCCTATGGCTACACCTTC.